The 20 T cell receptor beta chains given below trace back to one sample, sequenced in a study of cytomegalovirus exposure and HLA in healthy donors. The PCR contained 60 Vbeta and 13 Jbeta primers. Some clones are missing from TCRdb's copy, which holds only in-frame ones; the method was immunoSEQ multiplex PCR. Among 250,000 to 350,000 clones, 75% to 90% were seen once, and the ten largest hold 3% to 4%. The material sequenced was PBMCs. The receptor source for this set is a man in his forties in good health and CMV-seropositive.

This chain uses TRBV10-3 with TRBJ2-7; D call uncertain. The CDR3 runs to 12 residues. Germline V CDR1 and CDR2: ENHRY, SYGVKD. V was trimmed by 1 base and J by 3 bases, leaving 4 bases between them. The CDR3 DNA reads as TGTGCCATCAGTGAGTTAGTCTACGAGCAGTACTTC. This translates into CAISELVYEQYF.

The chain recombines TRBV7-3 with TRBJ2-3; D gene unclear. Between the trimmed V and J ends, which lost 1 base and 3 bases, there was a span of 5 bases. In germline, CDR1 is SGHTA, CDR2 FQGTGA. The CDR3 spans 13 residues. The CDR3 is CASSLISTDTQYF. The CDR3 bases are TGTGCCAGCAGCTTAATTAGTACAGATACGCAGTATTTT. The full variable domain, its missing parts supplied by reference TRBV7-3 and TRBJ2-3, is GAGVSQTPSNKVTEKGKYVELRCDPISGHTALYWYRQSLGQGPEFLIYFQGTGAADDSGLPNDRFFAVRPEGSVSTLKIQRTERGDSAVYLCASSLISTDTQYFGPGTRLTVL.

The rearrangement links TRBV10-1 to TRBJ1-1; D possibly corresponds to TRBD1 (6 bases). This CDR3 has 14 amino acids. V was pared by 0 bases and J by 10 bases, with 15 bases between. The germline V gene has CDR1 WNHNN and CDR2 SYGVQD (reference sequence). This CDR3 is CASSESAGGLRAFF. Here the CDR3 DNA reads TGCGCCAGCAGTGAGTCGGCGGGGGGGCTTAGAGCTTTCTTT.

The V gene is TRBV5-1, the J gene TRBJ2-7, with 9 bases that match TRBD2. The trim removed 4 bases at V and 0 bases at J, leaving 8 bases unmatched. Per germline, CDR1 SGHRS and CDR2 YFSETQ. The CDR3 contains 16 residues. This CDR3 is CASSVPTSGPSYEQYF. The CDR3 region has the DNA TGCGCCAGCAGCGTTCCGACTAGCGGCCCCTCCTACGAGCAGTACTTC.

CDR3 sequence (DNA): TGTGCCAGCAGCCCCGAGGGAGGGTACTTCACCGGGGAGCTGTTTTTT. Protein: CASSPEGGYFTGELFF. The rearrangement links TRBV7-8 to TRBJ2-2; 7 bases are shared with TRBD2. V lost 5 bases and J lost 4; bases outside the gene matches: 10. This CDR3 has 16 amino acids. Germline CDR1 is SGHVS and CDR2 is FQNEAQ.

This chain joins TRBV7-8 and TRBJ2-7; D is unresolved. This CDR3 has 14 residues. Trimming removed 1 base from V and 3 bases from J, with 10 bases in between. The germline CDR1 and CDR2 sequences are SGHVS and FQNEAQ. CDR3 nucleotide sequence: TGTGCCAGCAGCTTAGGCACAGCTGACTACGAGCAGTACTTC. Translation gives CASSLGTADYEQYF. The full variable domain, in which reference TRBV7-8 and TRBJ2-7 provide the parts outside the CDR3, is GAGVSQSPRYKVAKRGQDVALRCDPISGHVSLFWYQQALGQGPEFLTYFQNEAQLDKSGLPSDRFFAERPEGSVSTLKIQRTQQEDSAVYLCASSLGTADYEQYFGPGTRLTVT.

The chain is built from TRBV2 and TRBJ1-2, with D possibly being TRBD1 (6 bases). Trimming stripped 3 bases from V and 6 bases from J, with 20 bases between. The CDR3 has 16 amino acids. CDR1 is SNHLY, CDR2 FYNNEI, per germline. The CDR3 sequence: CASSDSGGGAGNGYTF. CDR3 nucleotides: TGTGCCAGCAGTGACTCGGGGGGGGGCGCAGGGAATGGCTACACCTTC.

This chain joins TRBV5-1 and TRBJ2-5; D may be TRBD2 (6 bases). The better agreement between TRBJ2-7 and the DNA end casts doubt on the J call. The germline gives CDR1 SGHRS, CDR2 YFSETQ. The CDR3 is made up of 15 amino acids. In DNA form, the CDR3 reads TGCGCCAGCAGCTTTGGCGGGGATAGCTCCTACGAGCAGTACTTC. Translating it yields CASSFGGDSSYEQYF.

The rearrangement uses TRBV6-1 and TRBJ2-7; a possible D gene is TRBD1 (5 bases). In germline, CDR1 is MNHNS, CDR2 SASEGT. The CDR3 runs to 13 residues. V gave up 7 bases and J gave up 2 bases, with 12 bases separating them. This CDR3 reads CASKGVTPYEQYF. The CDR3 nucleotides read TGTGCCAGCAAAGGGGTCACCCCCTACGAGCAGTACTTC.

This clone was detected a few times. CDR3 in amino acids: CASSIDLGQSYEQYF. CDR3 nucleotide sequence: TGTGCCAGTAGTATAGATCTGGGCCAGTCCTACGAGCAGTACTTC. V gene TRBV19 combines with J gene TRBJ2-7; no clear D gene. Germline loops: CDR1 LNHDA, CDR2 SQIVND (reference sequence). The CDR3 has 15 amino acids. V was shortened by 0 bases and J by 1 base, with 10 bases between the two germline ends.

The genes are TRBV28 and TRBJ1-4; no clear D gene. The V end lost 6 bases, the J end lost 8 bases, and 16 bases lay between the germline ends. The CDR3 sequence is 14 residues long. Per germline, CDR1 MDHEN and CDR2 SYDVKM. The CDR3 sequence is CASSLAGGYEKLFF. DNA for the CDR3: TGTGCCAGCAGCCTAGCGGGCGGGTACGAAAAACTGTTTTTT.

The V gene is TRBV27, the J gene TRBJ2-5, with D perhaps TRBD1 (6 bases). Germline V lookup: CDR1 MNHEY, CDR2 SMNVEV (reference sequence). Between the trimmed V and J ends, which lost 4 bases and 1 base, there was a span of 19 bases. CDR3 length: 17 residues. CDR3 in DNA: TGTGCCAGCAGTTCCCTCCGGATCAGGGGCCTCCAAGAGACCCAGTACTTC. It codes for CASSSLRIRGLQETQYF.

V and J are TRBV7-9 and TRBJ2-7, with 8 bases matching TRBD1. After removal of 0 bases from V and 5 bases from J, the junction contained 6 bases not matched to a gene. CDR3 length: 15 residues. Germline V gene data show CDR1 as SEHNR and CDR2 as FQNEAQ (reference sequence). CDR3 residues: CASSLAFRGHDEQYF. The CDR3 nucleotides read TGTGCCAGCAGCTTAGCGTTCAGGGGGCACGACGAGCAGTACTTC.

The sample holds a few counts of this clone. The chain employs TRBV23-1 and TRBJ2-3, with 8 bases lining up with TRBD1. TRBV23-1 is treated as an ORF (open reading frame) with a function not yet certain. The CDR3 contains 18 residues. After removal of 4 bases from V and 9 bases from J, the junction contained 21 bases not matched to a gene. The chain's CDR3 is CASSLKHDGTGSRVTQYF. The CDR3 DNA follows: TGCGCCAGCAGTCTAAAACATGACGGGACAGGCTCCAGAGTAACGCAGTATTTT.

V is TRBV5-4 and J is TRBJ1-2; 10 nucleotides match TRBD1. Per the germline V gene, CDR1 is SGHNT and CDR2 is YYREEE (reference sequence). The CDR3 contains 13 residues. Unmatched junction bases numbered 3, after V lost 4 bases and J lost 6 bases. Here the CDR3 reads CASSMTGGDGYTF. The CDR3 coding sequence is TGTGCCAGCAGCATGACAGGGGGCGATGGCTACACCTTC.

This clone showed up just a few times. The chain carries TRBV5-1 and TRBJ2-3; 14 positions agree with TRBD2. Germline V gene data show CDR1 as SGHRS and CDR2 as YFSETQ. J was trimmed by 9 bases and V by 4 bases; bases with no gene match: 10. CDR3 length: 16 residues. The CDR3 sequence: CASSPQGLAGDKTQYF. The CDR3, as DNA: TGCGCCAGCAGCCCGCAGGGACTAGCGGGAGATAAGACGCAGTATTTT. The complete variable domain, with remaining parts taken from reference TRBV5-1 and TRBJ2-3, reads KAGVTQTPRYLIKTRGQQVTLSCSPISGHRSVSWYQQTPGQGLQFLFEYFSETQRNKGNFPGRFSGRQFSNSRSEMNVSTLELGDSALYLCASSPQGLAGDKTQYFGPGTRLTVL.

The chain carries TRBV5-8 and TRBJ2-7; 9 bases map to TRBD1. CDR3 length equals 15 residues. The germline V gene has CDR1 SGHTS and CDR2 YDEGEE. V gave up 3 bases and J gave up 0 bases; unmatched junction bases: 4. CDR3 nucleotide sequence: TGTGCCAGCAGCTCGGGGACAGGGCTCTCCTACGAGCAGTACTTC. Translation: CASSSGTGLSYEQYF.

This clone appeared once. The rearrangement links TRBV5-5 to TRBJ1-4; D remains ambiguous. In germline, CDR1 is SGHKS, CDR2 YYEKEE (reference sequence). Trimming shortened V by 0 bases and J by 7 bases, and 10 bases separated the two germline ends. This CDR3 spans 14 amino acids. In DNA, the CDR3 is TGTGCCAGCAGCTTGGGTACTGGTTTTGAAAAACTGTTTTTT. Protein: CASSLGTGFEKLFF. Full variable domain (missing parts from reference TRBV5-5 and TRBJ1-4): DAGVTQSPTHLIKTRGQQVTLRCSPISGHKSVSWYQQVLGQGPQFIFQYYEKEERGRGNFPDRFSARQFPNYSSELNVNALLLGDSALYLCASSLGTGFEKLFFGSGTQLSVL.

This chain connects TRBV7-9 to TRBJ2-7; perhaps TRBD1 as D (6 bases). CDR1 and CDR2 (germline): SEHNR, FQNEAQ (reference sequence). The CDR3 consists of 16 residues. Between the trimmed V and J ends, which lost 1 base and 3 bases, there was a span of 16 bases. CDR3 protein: CASSLGIRTAIYEQYF. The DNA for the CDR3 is TGTGCCAGCAGCTTAGGTATCCGGACAGCGATCTACGAGCAGTACTTC.

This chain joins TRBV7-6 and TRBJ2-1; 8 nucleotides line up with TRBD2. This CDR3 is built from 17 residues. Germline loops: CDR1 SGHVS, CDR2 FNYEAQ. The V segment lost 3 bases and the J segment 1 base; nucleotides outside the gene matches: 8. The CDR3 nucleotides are TGTGCCAGCAGCTTCTCAGCGGGAGCCCCGTCCTACAATGAGCAGTTCTTC. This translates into CASSFSAGAPSYNEQFF. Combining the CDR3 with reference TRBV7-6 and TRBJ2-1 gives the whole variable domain GAGVSQSPRYKVTKRGQDVALRCDPISGHVSLYWYRQALGQGPEFLTYFNYEAQQDKSGLPNDRFSAERPEGSISTLTIQRTEQRDSAMYRCASSFSAGAPSYNEQFFGPGTRLTVL.